This T cell receptor (beta chain) was sequenced in a study of T cell clonality in common variable immunodeficiency. Control and CVID samples contributed equal amounts of genomic DNA. Profiling relied on immunoSEQ multiplex PCR, and the TCRdb table lists in-frame clones only, not all of them. This sample has 51,000 or so clones, each found more than once. Notes on this clone: The antigen remains undetermined. The sequenced fragment ends 3 residues before the CDR3 boundary, so the rest is inferred from the germline J gene.

This CDR3 region has 15 residues. Trimming pared 6 bases from V and 2 bases from J, leaving 14 bases between. In germline, CDR1 is SGHTA, CDR2 FQGNSA. Donors gave roughly 5 to 8 ml heparinized peripheral whole blood. Study conclusions and caveats: Compared with healthy controls, CVID subjects showed increased TCRbeta clonality, mostly in about a third. Fewer deletions and N-nucleotide insertions were reportedly seen in common variable immunodeficiency TCR beta sequences.

The chain combines TRBV7-2 with TRBJ1-5; D remains unclear. Sequenced: peripheral blood mononuclear cells. This receptor was identified in a person aged 18 to 75 in good health. The sequenced CDR3 bases are TGTGCCAGCAGTGTGTCCGGCAGGCGCAATCAGCCC. Amino acid sequence: CASSVSGRRNQP. The whole CDR3 sequence is CASSVSGRRNQPQHF.